Listed below are T cell receptor beta chains from one sample, sequenced in a study of regulatory T cells in long-lasting Graves disease. MiXCR, applied by TCRdb to the multiplex PCR reads, yields one record per CDR3 protein. The sample has approximately 470,000 distinct CDR3 sequences, around 15% seen once; the top ten hold 10% to 15%. Separately, the same data were catalogued under a study of T cells in Graves' hyperthyroidism and ophthalmopathy.

Sequences were derived from peripheral blood mononuclear cells (PBMCs), sampled at new diagnosis, from a patient treated with antithyroid drugs. These receptors were taken from a man aged 40-49 years with Graves disease. Both conserved end residues are part of each CDR3. Rows give clone size only sometimes, using once, few, many, or a class for an expanded clone.

V gene	J gene	clone size	CDR3 protein
TRBV5-1	TRBJ2-7	-	CASSLNVDSPREQYF
TRBV3-1	TRBJ2-2	many	CASSQVGGNTGELFF
TRBV11-3	TRBJ2-1	many	CASSLGGAGGRYNEQFF
TRBV19	TRBJ2-2	-	CASSIGQGVAGELFF
TRBV7-8	TRBJ1-1	many	CASSPQGMNTEAFF
TRBV11-2	TRBJ2-7	-	CASSSRTSGIRYEQYF
TRBV6-1	TRBJ1-6	few	CASREGNSPLHF
TRBV7-9	TRBJ2-7	few	CASSLGQGLHYEQYF
TRBV6-1	TRBJ2-3	many	CASSVFPGGQGVLTDTDTQYF
TRBV7-9	TRBJ1-4	-	CASSSTGVGILFF
TRBV12-3/TRBV12-4	TRBJ2-3	few	CASRRTGAVTDTQYF
TRBV20-1	TRBJ2-3	many	CSARDPSGRRTDTQYF
TRBV12-3/TRBV12-4	TRBJ2-7	-	CASSPGGLIQYEQYF
TRBV7-8	TRBJ1-2	many	CASSRTVNGYTF
TRBV28	TRBJ2-7	many	CASTPVRQGAREQYF
TRBV5-1	TRBJ2-1	-	CASTRSGDEQFF
TRBV20-1	TRBJ2-7	many	CSASTGIGGSYEQYF
TRBV28	TRBJ2-7	-	CASSLDRGTEQYF
TRBV5-1	TRBJ2-2	-	CASSTGGWALPNTGELFF
TRBV30	TRBJ1-2	many	CAWSVPKAAYGYTF
TRBV11-2	TRBJ2-3	many	CASRVDGRGTDTQYF
TRBV5-1	TRBJ1-1	many	CASSFAESNTEAFF
TRBV25-1	TRBJ2-5	-	CASNGGLHGETQYF
TRBV27	TRBJ2-1	-	CASSSDTLSYNEQFF
TRBV20-1	TRBJ2-1	-	CSASRRTSGRAYYNEQFF
TRBV28	TRBJ2-5	many	CASRLTSETQYF
TRBV20-1	TRBJ2-7	many	CSARDSLAGTYEQYF
TRBV6-1	TRBJ2-7	-	CASTPGTSGRATYEQYF
TRBV7-8	TRBJ2-6	many	CASSLSGGAWANVLTF
TRBV6-1	TRBJ2-7	many	CASSRSGRAYEQYF
TRBV28	TRBJ2-1	many	CASRSGTSGNEQFF
TRBV28	TRBJ2-3	few	CASSFPIKREGITDTQYF